Listed below are T cell receptor beta chains from one sample, sequenced in a study of T cells after yellow fever vaccination. One entry per CDR3 protein, called by TCRdb with MiXCR from the 5' RACE reads. The data contain around 350,000 distinct CDR3 sequences, around 10% of them singletons. Material: PBMCs, obtained on the day of the first yellow fever vaccination. These receptor sequences come from a man aged 18 to 30 who received the YFV17D yellow fever vaccine. Both conserved end residues are part of each CDR3. Each record gives: V gene, D gene, clone size, J gene, CDR3 DNA, CDR3 protein. The D gene is left open where the match is weak. Only some rows state a clone size, as once, few, many or a class for expanded clones.

TRBV4-2	TRBD1	NA	TRBJ1-3	TGTGCCAGCAGCCAACTGGACAGGGGACCTGGAAACACCATATATTTT	CASSQLDRGPGNTIYF
TRBV7-2	NA	NA	TRBJ2-3	TGTGCCAGCAGCTTAACTATGGTATATACGCAGTATTTT	CASSLTMVYTQYF
TRBV10-3	NA	NA	TRBJ1-1	TGTGCCATCAGTGAAGGGGGTTGGGAGTACACTGAAGCTTTCTTT	CAISEGGWEYTEAFF
TRBV11-1	NA	few	TRBJ2-2	TGTGCCAGCAGTGGACGCAGGGGTACGAGATCAAACACCGGGGAGCTGTTTTTT	CASSGRRGTRSNTGELFF
TRBV5-4	NA	NA	TRBJ2-7	TGTGCCAGCAGCTTCGGGTACACCAACGAGCAGTACTTC	CASSFGYTNEQYF
TRBV7-8	NA	few	TRBJ1-3	TGTGCCAGCAGCTTAATTGGGGCTGGAAACACCATATATTTT	CASSLIGAGNTIYF
TRBV29-1	TRBD1	few	TRBJ2-2	TGCAGCGCGGGACAGAGCACCGGGGAGCTGTTTTTT	CSAGQSTGELFF
TRBV6-2/TRBV6-3	NA	NA	TRBJ2-7	TGTGCCTCCGACGCGTCCCTATCTAACGAGCAGTACTTC	CASDASLSNEQYF
TRBV24-1	NA	many	TRBJ2-5	TGTGCCACCAGTGACACCCCAGGCGGTTCCCAAGAGACCCAGTACTTC	CATSDTPGGSQETQYF
TRBV29-1	NA	many	TRBJ2-2	TGCAGCGCGGGCCTTTCGGGGTACGACACCGGGGAGCTGTTTTTT	CSAGLSGYDTGELFF
TRBV4-3	NA	few	TRBJ2-1	TGCGCCAGCAGCCAAGATCTAGGGGGGCCACCGACTAATGAGCAGTTCTTC	CASSQDLGGPPTNEQFF
TRBV20-1	NA	few	TRBJ2-5	TGCAGTGCTAGCCCAGGGGAACGGGAGACCCAGTACTTC	CSASPGERETQYF
TRBV7-8	TRBD2	NA	TRBJ2-1	TGTGCCAGCAGCCGGGATCGCGGGGGGTACAATGAGCAGTTCTTC	CASSRDRGGYNEQFF
TRBV12-5	NA	many	TRBJ2-3	TGTGCTAGTGGTTTGGGGGCAGATACGCAGTATTTT	CASGLGADTQYF
TRBV27	NA	many	TRBJ2-3	TGTGCCAGCAGTCCGATGACTCGCTTATTGGATACGCAGTATTTT	CASSPMTRLLDTQYF
TRBV7-2	NA	many	TRBJ2-3	TGTGCCAGCAGCTCCGGGGCGGGGGCTAGCACATATACGCAGTATTTT	CASSSGAGASTYTQYF
TRBV6-2/TRBV6-3	TRBD2	NA	TRBJ2-1	TGTGCCAGCAGTTACGCCTACTCCATGGGCAGCGGGGGTTTATCGGACAATGAGCAGTTCTTC	CASSYAYSMGSGGLSDNEQFF
TRBV5-1	NA	many	TRBJ2-1	TGCGCCAGCAGCTCAACTTCAGGGGCAGGGTATGAGCAGTTCTTC	CASSSTSGAGYEQFF
TRBV5-4	NA	NA	TRBJ2-2	TGTGCCAGCAGCTTGGCGGCGGGGACCGGGGAGCTGTTTTTT	CASSLAAGTGELFF
TRBV2	TRBD1	many	TRBJ1-5	TGTGCCAGCAGTCCCGGGACAGGGTTGGGTCAGCCCCAGCATTTT	CASSPGTGLGQPQHF
TRBV28	TRBD1	NA	TRBJ1-2	TGTGCCAGCAGCGCAGGGGGCGCTGGCTATGGCTACACCTTC	CASSAGGAGYGYTF
TRBV6-1	NA	NA	TRBJ1-1	TGTGCCAGCAGTCCCCCCGGACAGCTGAACACTGAAGCTTTCTTT	CASSPPGQLNTEAFF
TRBV6-1	TRBD1	NA	TRBJ1-2	TGTGCCAGCATGGGGACAGGATTTAACTATGGCTACACCTTC	CASMGTGFNYGYTF
TRBV12-3/TRBV12-4	TRBD2	few	TRBJ2-3	TGTGCCAGCAAGGATAGCGGGGCCACAGATACGCAGTATTTT	CASKDSGATDTQYF
TRBV20-1	NA	few	TRBJ2-2	TGCAGTGTCTGGGACGGGAACACCGGGGAGCTGTTTTTT	CSVWDGNTGELFF
TRBV20-1	NA	NA	TRBJ2-7	TGCAGTGCTAAGGCGGGCTGGTCGGTCTACGAGCAGTACTTC	CSAKAGWSVYEQYF
TRBV15	NA	few	TRBJ2-3	TGTGCCACCAGCAGAGATCAGGCGGGGTTTGCTAATACGCAGTATTTT	CATSRDQAGFANTQYF
TRBV6-5	NA	NA	TRBJ1-2	TGTGCCAGCAGTTACTCTGGGTTCGGATATGGCTACACCTTC	CASSYSGFGYGYTF
TRBV19	NA	NA	TRBJ1-3	TGTGCCAGTACGAGGATACTCTCTGGAAACACCATATATTTT	CASTRILSGNTIYF
TRBV4-1	NA	NA	TRBJ1-2	TGCGCCAGCAGCCAAGATCCGTCAGGGAATAGGTATGGCTACACCTTC	CASSQDPSGNRYGYTF
TRBV10-3	NA	few	TRBJ2-5	TGTGCCGCCAACGGGCAAAACCAAGAGACCCAGTACTTC	CAANGQNQETQYF
TRBV10-3	TRBD2	NA	TRBJ2-7	TGTGCCATCAGTGACCCGGACAGAAGACTAGCGGGGGGGCTTAACGAGCAGTACTTC	CAISDPDRRLAGGLNEQYF
TRBV3-1	NA	few	TRBJ2-2	TGTGCCAGCTGGTCTCGGCCCACCGGGGAGCTGTTTTTT	CASWSRPTGELFF
TRBV7-3	NA	NA	TRBJ2-3	TGTGCCAGCAGCTTAATCTCGGCTATCACTAGCACAGATATGCAGTATTTT	CASSLISAITSTDMQYF
TRBV6-5	TRBD2	NA	TRBJ2-3	TGTGCCAGCAGATATAGCGGGGGGGGGGCAGATACGCAGTATTTT	CASRYSGGGADTQYF
TRBV10-3	TRBD2	NA	TRBJ2-1	TGTGCCATCAGTGAGTCGGTAGGACTAGCGGGGATAAGCTCCTACAATGAGCAGTTCTTC	CAISESVGLAGISSYNEQFF
TRBV7-2	NA	NA	TRBJ2-7	TGTGCCAGCAGCCCCCAGAGCGGAACCTACGAGCAGTACTTC	CASSPQSGTYEQYF
TRBV5-1	NA	NA	TRBJ2-5	TGCGCCAGCAGCTTCGGGCAGATCCAAGAGACCCAGTACTTC	CASSFGQIQETQYF
TRBV14	NA	many	TRBJ2-2	TGTGCCAGCAGCACCAGGGGCGCCGGGGAGCTGTTTTTT	CASSTRGAGELFF
TRBV4-3	TRBD2	few	TRBJ2-2	TGCGCCAGCAGCCCCGGGGGACTAGCGGGGGGGTGGGCCGGGGAGCTGTTTTTT	CASSPGGLAGGWAGELFF
TRBV10-2	TRBD1	NA	TRBJ2-7	TGCGCCAGCAGCGGACAGGGGGTTGTATACGAGCAGTACTTC	CASSGQGVVYEQYF
TRBV6-6	NA	NA	TRBJ2-5	TGTGCCAGCAGGAGTTCTTGGGAGGAGACCCAGTACTTC	CASRSSWEETQYF
TRBV12-3/TRBV12-4	NA	many	TRBJ2-5	TGTGCCAGCAGTTGGTCAGGATCCCAAGAGACCCAGTACTTC	CASSWSGSQETQYF
TRBV7-2	NA	few	TRBJ2-5	TGTGCCAGCAGCTTAGTGGCGGGGAACGCCCAAGAGACCCAGTACTTC	CASSLVAGNAQETQYF